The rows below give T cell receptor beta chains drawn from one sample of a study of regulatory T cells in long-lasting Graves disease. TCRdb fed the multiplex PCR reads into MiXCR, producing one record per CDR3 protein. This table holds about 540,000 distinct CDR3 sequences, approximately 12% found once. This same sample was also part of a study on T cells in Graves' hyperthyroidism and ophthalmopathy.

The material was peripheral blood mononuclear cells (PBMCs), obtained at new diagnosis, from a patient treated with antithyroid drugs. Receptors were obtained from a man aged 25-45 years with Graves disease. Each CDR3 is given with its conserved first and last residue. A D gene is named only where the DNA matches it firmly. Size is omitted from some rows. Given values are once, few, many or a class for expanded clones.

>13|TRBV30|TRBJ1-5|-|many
TGTGCCTGGGCAGCGGGGCGGATTCAGCCCCAGCATTTT
CAWAAGRIQPQHF
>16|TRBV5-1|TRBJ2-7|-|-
TGCGCCAGCAGCTTGGGTATGGGGGCATTAGTCTACGAGCAGTACTTC
CASSLGMGALVYEQYF
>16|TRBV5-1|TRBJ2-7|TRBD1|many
TGCGCCAGCAGCTTGGCCTTGACAGGGGGCAACGACGAGCAGTACTTC
CASSLALTGGNDEQYF
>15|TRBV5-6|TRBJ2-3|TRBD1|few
TGTGCCAGCAGCTGGCTGACAGGGGGTACAGATACGCAGTATTTT
CASSWLTGGTDTQYF
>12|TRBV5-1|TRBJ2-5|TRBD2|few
TGCGCCAGCAGCTTGGGACGGGGGGCCCAGTACTTC
CASSLGRGAQYF
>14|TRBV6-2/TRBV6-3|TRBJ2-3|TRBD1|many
TGTGCCAGCAGTTACGGGGACAGGTCAGATACGCAGTATTTT
CASSYGDRSDTQYF
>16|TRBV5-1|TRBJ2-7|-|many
TGCGCCAGCAGCTTGGCAGGAGTCCAAATGGCCTACGAGCAGTACTTC
CASSLAGVQMAYEQYF
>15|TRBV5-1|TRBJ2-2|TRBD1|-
TGCGCCAGCAGCCCCTACAGGGGGCACACCGGGGAGCTGTTTTTT
CASSPYRGHTGELFF
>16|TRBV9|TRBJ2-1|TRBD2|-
TGTGCCAGCAGCGTAGGCGGGAGAGGGGCCTACAATGAGCAGTTCTTC
CASSVGGRGAYNEQFF
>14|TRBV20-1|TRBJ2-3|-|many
TGCAGTGCTAGAGAGAGTGGCGGCACAGATACGCAGTATTTT
CSARESGGTDTQYF
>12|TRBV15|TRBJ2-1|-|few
TGTGCCACCAGCAGAGCGGGAAATGAGCAGTTCTTC
CATSRAGNEQFF
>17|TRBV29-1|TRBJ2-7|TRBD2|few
TGCAGCGCCGGGACGGGGACTAGCGGGAGGTGCCGCTACGCGCAGTACTTC
CSAGTGTSGRCRYAQYF
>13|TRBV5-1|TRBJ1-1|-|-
TGCGCCAGCAGCTTGGGATCAAACCCGGCAGCTTTCTTT
CASSLGSNPAAFF
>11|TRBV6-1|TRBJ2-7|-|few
TGTGCCAGCACCAACCGGGGAGCGCAGTACTTC
CASTNRGAQYF
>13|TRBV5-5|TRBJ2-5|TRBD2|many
TGTGCCAGCAGCTTGTCCGGGGGGAAGACCCAGTACTTC
CASSLSGGKTQYF
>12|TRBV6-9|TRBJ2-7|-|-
TGTGCCAGCAGTTCCCCCCCCTACGAGCAGTACTTC
CASSSPPYEQYF
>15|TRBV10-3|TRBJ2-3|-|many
TGTGCCATCAGCCGCGGTTTGGGTAACACAGATACGCAGTATTTT
CAISRGLGNTDTQYF
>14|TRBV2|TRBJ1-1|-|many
TGTGCCAGCAGTGAAGGTCGGGGGAACACTGAAGCTTTCTTT
CASSEGRGNTEAFF
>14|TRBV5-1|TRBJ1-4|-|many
TGCGCCAGCAGCTTGGGGGGGGGAAATGAAAAACTGTTTTTT
CASSLGGGNEKLFF
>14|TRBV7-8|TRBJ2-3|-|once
TGTGCCAGCAGCTACACAATCCTCACAGATACGCAGTATTTT
CASSYTILTDTQYF
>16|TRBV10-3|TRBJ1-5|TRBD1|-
TGTGCCATCAGTGAATCGGGACAGGGGGCGAATCAGCCCCAGCATTTT
CAISESGQGANQPQHF
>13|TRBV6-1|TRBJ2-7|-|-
TGTGCCAGCAGTAGGGGGGAGGCCTACGAGCAGTACTTC
CASSRGEAYEQYF
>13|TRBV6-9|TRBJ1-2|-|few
TGTGCCAGCAGTTACGACTATAACTATGGCTACACCTTC
CASSYDYNYGYTF
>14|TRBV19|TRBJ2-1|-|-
TGTGCCAGTAGTAGAATCGGGAGCTACAATGAGCAGTTCTTC
CASSRIGSYNEQFF
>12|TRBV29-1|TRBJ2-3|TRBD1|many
TGCAGCGTTGAACAGGGGGCAGATACGCAGTATTTT
CSVEQGADTQYF
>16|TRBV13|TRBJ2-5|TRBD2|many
TGTGCCAGCAGCGCCCGGACTAGCGGGATCCAGGAGACCCAGTACTTC
CASSARTSGIQETQYF
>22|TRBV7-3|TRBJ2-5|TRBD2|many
TGTGCCAGCAGCTTAAAAAGGGGGGCGTCTGGGAATAGCGGGAGAAGGGCAGAGACCCAGTACTTC
CASSLKRGASGNSGRRAETQYF
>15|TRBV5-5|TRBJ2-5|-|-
TGTGCCAGCAGCCCCCCCCCCGGGGGCGGGGAGACCCAGTACTTC
CASSPPPGGGETQYF
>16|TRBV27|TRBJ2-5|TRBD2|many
TGTGCCAGCAGTCTCCGGACTAGCGGGAGTTGGGAGACCCAGTACTTC
CASSLRTSGSWETQYF
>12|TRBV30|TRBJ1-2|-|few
TGTGCCTGGAGTCCTCTTTCCTATGGCTACACCTTC
CAWSPLSYGYTF
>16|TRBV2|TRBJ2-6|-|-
TGTGCCAGCAGCCCTTACACCGTCTCTGGGGCCAACGTCCTGACTTTC
CASSPYTVSGANVLTF
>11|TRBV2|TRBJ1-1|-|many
TGTGCCAGCAGTACAGGGCCTGAAGCTTTCTTT
CASSTGPEAFF
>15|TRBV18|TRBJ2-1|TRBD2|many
TGTGCCAGCTCACCAGGACTAGCGGGAGACGGTGAGCAGTTCTTC
CASSPGLAGDGEQFF
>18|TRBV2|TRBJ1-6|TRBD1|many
TGTGCCAGCAGTGAAGAGGTCCAGGGGGCGCGGGATAATTCACCCCTCCACTTT
CASSEEVQGARDNSPLHF
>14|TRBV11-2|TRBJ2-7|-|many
TGTGCCAGCAGCTTTCCCGGTAGCTCCTACGAGCAGTACTTC
CASSFPGSSYEQYF
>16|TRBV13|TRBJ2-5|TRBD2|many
TGTGCCAGCAGCTTACTAACTAGCGGGAGGAAAGAGACCCAGTACTTC
CASSLLTSGRKETQYF
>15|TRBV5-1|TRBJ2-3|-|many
TGCGCCAGCAGCAGGGCCGGGAATTCATTGGATACGCAGTATTTT
CASSRAGNSLDTQYF
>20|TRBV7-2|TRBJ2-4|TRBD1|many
TGTGCCAGCAGCTTAGTGTCGGGGACAGGGTCAGCAGCGGCCAAAAACATTCAGTACTTC
CASSLVSGTGSAAAKNIQYF
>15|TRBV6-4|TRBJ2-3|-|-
TGTGCCAGCAGTGACCCGCGGCGGTCCACAGATACGCAGTATTTT
CASSDPRRSTDTQYF
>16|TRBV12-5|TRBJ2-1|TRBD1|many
TGTGCTAGTGGTCCGCCCGACGGACAGGCTAACAATGAGCAGTTCTTC
CASGPPDGQANNEQFF
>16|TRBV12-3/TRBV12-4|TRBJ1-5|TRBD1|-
TGTGCCAGCAGTATACGACAGGGGGCAGGTGAGAAGCCCCAGCATTTT
CASSIRQGAGEKPQHF